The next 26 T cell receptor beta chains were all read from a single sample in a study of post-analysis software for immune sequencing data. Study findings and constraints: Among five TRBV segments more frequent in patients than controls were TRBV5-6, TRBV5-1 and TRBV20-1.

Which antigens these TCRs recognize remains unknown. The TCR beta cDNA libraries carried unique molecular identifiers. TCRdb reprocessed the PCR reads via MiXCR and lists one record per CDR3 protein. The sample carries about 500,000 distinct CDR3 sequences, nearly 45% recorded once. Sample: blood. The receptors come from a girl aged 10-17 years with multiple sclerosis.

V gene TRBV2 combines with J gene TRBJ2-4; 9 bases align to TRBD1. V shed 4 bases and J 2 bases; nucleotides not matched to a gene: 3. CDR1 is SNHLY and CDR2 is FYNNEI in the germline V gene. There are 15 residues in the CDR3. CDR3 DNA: TGTGCCAGCAGTGTGGGACAGGGACCCAAAAACATTCAGTACTTC. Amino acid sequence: CASSVGQGPKNIQYF.

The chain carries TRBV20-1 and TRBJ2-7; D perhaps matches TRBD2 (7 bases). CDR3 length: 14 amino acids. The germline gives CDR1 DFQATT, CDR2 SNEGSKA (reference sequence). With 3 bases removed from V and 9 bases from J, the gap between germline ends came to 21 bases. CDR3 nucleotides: TGCAGTGCTAGCCGGGGGGCGGATTTTCGATGGCAGTACTTC. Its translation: CSASRGADFRWQYF.

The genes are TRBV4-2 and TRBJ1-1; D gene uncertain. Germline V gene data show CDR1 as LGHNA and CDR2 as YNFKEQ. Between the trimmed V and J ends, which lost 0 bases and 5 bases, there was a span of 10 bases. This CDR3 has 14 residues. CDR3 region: CASSQDSAWTEAFF. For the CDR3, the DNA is TGTGCCAGCAGCCAAGATAGTGCTTGGACTGAAGCTTTCTTT.

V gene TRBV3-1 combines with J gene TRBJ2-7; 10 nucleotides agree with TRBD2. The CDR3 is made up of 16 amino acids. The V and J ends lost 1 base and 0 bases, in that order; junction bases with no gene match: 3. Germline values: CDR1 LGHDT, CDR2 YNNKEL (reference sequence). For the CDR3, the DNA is TGTGCCAGCAGCCAAGCCAGCGGGAGGGGCTCCTACGAGCAGTACTTC. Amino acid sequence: CASSQASGRGSYEQYF.

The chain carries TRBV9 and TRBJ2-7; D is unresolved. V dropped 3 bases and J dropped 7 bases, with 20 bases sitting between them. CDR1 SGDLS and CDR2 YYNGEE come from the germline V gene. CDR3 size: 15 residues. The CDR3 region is CASSARPDGVTEQYF. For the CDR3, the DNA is TGTGCCAGCAGCGCTAGACCGGACGGCGTGACGGAGCAGTACTTC.

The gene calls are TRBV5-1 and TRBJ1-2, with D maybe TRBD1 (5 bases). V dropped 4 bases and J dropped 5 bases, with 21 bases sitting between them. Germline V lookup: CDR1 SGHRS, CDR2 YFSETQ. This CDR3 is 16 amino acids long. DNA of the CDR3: TGCGCCAGCAGCCCGAACCTGACGCCAACAGGATATGGCTACACCTTC. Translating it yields CASSPNLTPTGYGYTF.

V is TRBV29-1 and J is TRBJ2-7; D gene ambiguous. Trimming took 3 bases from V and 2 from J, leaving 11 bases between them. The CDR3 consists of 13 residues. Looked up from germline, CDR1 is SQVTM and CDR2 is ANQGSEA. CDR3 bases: TGCAGCGTTGAGTCGCCGACAACCTACGAGCAGTACTTC. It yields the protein CSVESPTTYEQYF.

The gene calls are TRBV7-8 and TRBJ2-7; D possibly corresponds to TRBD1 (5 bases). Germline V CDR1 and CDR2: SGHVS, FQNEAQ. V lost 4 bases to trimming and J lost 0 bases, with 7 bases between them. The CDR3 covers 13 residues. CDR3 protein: CASSSDTSYEQYF. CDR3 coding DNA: TGTGCCAGCAGCTCGGACACCTCCTACGAGCAGTACTTC.

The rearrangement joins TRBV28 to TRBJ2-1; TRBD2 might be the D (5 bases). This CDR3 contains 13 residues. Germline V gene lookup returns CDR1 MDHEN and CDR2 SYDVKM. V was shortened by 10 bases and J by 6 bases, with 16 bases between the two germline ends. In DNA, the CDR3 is TGTGCCACCAGCCCTAGCCCCGGCAATGAGCAGTTCTTC. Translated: CATSPSPGNEQFF.

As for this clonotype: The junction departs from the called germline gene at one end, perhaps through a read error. Here the CDR3 DNA reads TGTGCTAGCAGCTTAGCCTCACGGGATGAGCAGTTCTTC. This gives the protein CASSLASRDEQFF. The chain couples TRBV7-7 to TRBJ2-1; no firm D call. This CDR3 is 13 amino acids long. Germline V gives CDR1 SSHAT, CDR2 FNYEAQ (reference sequence).

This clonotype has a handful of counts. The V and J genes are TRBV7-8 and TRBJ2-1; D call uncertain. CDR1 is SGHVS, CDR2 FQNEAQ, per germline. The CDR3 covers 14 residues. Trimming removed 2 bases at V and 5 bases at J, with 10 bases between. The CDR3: CASSLQGGNNEQFF. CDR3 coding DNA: TGTGCCAGCAGCTTACAAGGCGGAAACAATGAGCAGTTCTTC.

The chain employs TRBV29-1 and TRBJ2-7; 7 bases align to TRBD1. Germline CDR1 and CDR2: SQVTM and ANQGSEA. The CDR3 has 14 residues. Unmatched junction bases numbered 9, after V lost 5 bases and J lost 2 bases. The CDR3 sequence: CSVRCGTDAYEQYF. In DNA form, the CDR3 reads TGCAGCGTTCGTTGTGGGACAGACGCCTACGAGCAGTACTTC.

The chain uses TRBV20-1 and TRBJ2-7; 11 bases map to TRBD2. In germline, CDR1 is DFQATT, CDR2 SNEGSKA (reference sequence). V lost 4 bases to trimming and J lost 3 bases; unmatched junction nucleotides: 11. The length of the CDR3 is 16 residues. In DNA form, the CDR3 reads TGCAGTGCTACCCCCCTTACTAGCGGGAGTAACTACGAGCAGTACTTC. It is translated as CSATPLTSGSNYEQYF.

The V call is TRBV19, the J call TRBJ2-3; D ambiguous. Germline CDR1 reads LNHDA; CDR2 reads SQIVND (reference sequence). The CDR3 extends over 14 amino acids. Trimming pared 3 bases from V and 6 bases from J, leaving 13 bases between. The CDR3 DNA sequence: TGTGCCAGTAGTATCCAACAAGTGGAGGATACGCAGTATTTT. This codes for CASSIQQVEDTQYF.

This chain's CDR3 is CASSANAQGTGAEAFF. CDR3 bases: TGCGCCAGCAGCGCCAACGCACAGGGGACGGGGGCTGAAGCTTTCTTT. The chain is built from TRBV5-1 and TRBJ1-1; 7 bases agree with TRBD1. The CDR3 consists of 16 residues. V lost 4 bases, J lost 6 bases, and 15 bases stayed unmatched. Germline CDR1 SGHRS, CDR2 YFSETQ.

The DNA for the CDR3 is TGCGCCAGCAGCTTGGGGGGCGCGAGAGATACGCAGTATTTT. Translated: CASSLGGARDTQYF. V and J are TRBV5-1 and TRBJ2-3; possible D gene TRBD1, 5 bases. The CDR3 sequence is 14 residues long. The V and J ends lost 0 bases and 5 bases respectively, with 10 bases between them. Germline V gene data show CDR1 as SGHRS and CDR2 as YFSETQ.

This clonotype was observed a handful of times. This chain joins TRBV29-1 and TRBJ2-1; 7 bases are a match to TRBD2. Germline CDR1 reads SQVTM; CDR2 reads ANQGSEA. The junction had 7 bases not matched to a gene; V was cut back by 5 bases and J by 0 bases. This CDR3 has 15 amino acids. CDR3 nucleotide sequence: TGCAGCGTTATAGCGGGTGGGAGCTCCTACAATGAGCAGTTCTTC. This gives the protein CSVIAGGSSYNEQFF.

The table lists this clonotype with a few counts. CDR3 nucleotides: TGCGCCAGCAGCCAAGCGGACGGGAGGGAACCCAAAAACATTCAGTACTTC. Translating gives CASSQADGREPKNIQYF. The J gene is TRBJ2-4, the V gene TRBV4-1; 8 nucleotides line up with TRBD2. Germline CDR1 MGHRA, CDR2 YSYEKL. The CDR3 loop spans 17 amino acids. Trimming cost V 1 base and J 2 bases; bases outside gene matches: 7.

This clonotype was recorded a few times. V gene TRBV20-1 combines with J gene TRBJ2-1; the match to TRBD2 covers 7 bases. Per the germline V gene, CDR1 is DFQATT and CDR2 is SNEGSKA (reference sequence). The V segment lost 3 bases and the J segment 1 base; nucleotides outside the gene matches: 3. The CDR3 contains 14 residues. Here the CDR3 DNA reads TGCAGTGCTAGGATGGGAGGGTCCTACAATGAGCAGTTCTTC. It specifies CSARMGGSYNEQFF.

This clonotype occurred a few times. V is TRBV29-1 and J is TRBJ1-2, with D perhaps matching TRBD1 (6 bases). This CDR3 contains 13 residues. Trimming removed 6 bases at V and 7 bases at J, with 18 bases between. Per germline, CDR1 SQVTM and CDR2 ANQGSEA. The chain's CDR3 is CSVTDGGQGGYTF. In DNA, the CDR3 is TGCAGCGTCACGGACGGGGGGCAGGGTGGCTACACCTTC. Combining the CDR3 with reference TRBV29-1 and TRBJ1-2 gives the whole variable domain SAVISQKPSRDICQRGTSLTIQCQVDSQVTMMFWYRQQPGQSLTLIATANQGSEATYESGFVIDKFPISRPNLTFSTLTVSNMSPEDSSIYLCSVTDGGQGGYTFGSGTRLTVV.

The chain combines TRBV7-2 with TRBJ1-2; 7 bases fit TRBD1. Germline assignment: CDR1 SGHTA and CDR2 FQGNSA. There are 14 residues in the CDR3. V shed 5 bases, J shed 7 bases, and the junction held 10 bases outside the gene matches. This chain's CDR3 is CASSPRTRQGGYTF. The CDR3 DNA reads TGTGCCAGCAGCCCTCGGACTAGACAGGGTGGCTACACCTTC.

The CDR3 spells CASRRAGLSSYNEQFF. The CDR3 DNA follows: TGTGCCAGCAGAAGAGCCGGACTTAGCTCCTACAATGAGCAGTTCTTC. This chain links TRBV6-2 or TRBV6-3 with TRBJ2-1; a possible D gene is TRBD2 (5 bases). The CDR3 covers 16 residues. Germline-derived CDR1 and CDR2 are MNHEY and SVGEGT. Between the trimmed V and J ends, which lost 6 bases and 0 bases, there was a span of 15 bases.

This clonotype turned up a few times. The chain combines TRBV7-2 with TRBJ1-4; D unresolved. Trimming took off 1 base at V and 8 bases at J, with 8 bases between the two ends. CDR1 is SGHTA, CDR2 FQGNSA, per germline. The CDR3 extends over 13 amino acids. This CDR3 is CASSLGGDEKLFF. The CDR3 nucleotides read TGTGCCAGCAGCTTAGGGGGAGACGAAAAACTGTTTTTT.

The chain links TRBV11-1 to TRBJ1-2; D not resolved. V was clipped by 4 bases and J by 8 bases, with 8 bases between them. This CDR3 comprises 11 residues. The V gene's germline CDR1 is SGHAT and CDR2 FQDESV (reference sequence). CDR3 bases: TGTGCCAGCAGCTCCCAGAGCGGCTACACCTTC. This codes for CASSSQSGYTF.

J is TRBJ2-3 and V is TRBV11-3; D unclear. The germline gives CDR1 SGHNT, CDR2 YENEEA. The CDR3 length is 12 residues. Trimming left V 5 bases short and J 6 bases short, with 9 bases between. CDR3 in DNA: TGTGCCAGCAGCCGTAGACGGGATACGCAGTATTTT. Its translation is CASSRRRDTQYF.

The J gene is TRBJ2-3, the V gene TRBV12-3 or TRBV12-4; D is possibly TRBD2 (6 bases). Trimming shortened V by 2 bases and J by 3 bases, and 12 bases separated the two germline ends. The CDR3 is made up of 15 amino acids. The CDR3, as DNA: TGTGCCAGCAGTTTAAGGCTAGCGATGACAGATACGCAGTATTTT. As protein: CASSLRLAMTDTQYF.